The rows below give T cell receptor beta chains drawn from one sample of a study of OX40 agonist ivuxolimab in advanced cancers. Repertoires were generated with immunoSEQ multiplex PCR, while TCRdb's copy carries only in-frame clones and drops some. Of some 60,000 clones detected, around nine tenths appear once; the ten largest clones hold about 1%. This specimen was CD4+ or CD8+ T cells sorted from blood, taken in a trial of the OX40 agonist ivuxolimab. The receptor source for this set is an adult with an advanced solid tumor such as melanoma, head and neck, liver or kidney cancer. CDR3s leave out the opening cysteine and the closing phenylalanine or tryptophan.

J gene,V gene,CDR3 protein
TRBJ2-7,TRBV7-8,ASSWARKAENYEQY
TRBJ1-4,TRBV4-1,ASSRFGGPVRTNEKLF
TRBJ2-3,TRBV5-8,ASRTTGGIATDTQY
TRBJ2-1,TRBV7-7,ASSPRVRGSGNEQF
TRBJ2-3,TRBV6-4,ASSESSNADTQY
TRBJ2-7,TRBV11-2,ASSLVAGLYEQY
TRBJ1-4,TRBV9,ASSVGTGSEKLF
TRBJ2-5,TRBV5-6,ASSLGTGGGKQY
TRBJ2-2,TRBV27,ASSFEVNTGELF
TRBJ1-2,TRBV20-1,SARGILGYT
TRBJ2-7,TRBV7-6,ASSLSRDGLNEQY
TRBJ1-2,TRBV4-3,ASSQDGGSGYT
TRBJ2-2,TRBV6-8,ASRPPPGTSGRVTGELF
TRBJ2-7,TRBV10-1,ASSERVAASSYEQY
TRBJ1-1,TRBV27,ASRPTRGTGTFEAF
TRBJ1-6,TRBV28,ASSLPRDSVNSPLH
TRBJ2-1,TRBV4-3,ASSQDRSGSSYNEQF
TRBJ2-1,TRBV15,ATSRAGLAGVNNEQF
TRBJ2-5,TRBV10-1,ASSASALQETQY
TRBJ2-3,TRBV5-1,ASSKDSGTDTQY
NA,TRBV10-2,ASLFGLGYEQY
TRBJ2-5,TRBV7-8,ASSLRGWGETQY
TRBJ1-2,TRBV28,ASRRTGAGYGYT
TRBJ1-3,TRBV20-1,SATWVDTIY
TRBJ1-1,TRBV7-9,ASAASTMNTEAF
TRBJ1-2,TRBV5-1,ASSFSDRRYGYT
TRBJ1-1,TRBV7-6,ASSWGMNTEAF
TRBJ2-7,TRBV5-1,ASTLSGTSYEQY
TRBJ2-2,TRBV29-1,SVGGVADTGELF
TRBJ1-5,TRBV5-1,ASSPAGDQPQH
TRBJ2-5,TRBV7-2,ASSLTGRRAQETQY
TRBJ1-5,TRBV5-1,ASSLAADNQPQH
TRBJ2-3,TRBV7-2,ASSLVSGLGTDTQY
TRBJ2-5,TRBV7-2,ASTSGLRETQY
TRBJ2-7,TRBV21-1,ASGRGPYEQY
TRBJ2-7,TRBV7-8,ASSLGQGSSYEQY
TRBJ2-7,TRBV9,ASSVGRTADEQY
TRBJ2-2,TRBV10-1,ASRGQGTGELF
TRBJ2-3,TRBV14,ASSQAARAVPDTQY
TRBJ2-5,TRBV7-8,ASSRVTETQY
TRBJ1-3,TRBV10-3,AISDSLSGNTIY
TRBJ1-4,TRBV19,ASSIGRREKLF
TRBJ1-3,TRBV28,ASRPPPTDSGNTIY
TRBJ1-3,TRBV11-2,ASSQGTVSGNTIY